This T cell receptor (beta chain) was sequenced in a study of blood T cell repertoires in COVID-19. Looking at the study overall: Acute and convalescent COVID-19 specimens originated in the United States, Italy and Spain. PBMCs, B-cell-depleted T cells, or T cells were the source of the cDNA or gDNA that made up the material.

This CDR3 is built from 14 residues. The germline CDR1 and CDR2 sequences are MNHEY and SVGAGI. Trimming removed 4 bases from V and 7 bases from J; junction bases left unmatched: 3. As originally analysed: Amplified reference gene primers provided the basis for estimating nucleated cell counts. Libraries were prepared by immunoSEQ multiplex PCR; TCRdb keeps only in-frame clonotypes and omits some of them. That table gives V, J and clone size, and the DNA gave D and trimming. The sample includes almost 250,000 clones, roughly 86% of them seen just once. The sequenced sample was peripheral blood. The chain carries TRBV6-5 and TRBJ1-6; 8 nucleotides match TRBD1. The clonotype originates from a woman aged 60-75 years who had recovered from COVID-19. The CDR3 region has the DNA TGTGCCAGCAGTTCCAGGGGGCCGAATTCACCCCTCCACTTT. Translated, it gives CASSSRGPNSPLHF.